Presented here are 11 T cell receptor beta chains from one specimen sequenced in a study of long-term antiretroviral therapy in people with HIV (dated by TCRdb to between 2020 and 2023). The immunoSEQ hsTCRB v3.0 assay was used at survey level resolution to sequence the TRB variable region. In TCRdb, the immuneACCESS table is reduced to in-frame sequences with V and J assigned. These tables do not hold every clone; where another copy was compared, an unresolved V gene accounts for under half, and the others remain unexplained. Across this sample there are about 25,000 clones, with approximately 86% seen only once. 4.5% to 6% of the sample lies in the top ten. This sample comprised unsorted PBMCs, obtained about 4.5 years after starting antiretroviral therapy. These receptors all come from a man aged 25 to 40 with HIV.

This rearrangement joins TRBV21-1 to TRBJ2-7; the table's D gene call, TRBD2, was not cross checked with the DNA. TRBV21-1 is annotated as a pseudogene. The CDR3 is 15 amino acids. The CDR3 DNA reads as TGTGCCAGCAGCAAAGGACTAGCGGAAAATTACGAGCAGTACTTC. Translation gives CASSKGLAENYEQYF.

The V gene is TRBV6-5, the J gene TRBJ1-4, with 7 bases that match TRBD1. Losses at the gene ends were 6 bases for V and 7 bases for J; bases not matched to a gene: 5. Germline V gene sequence: CDR1 MNHEY, CDR2 SVGAGI. The CDR3 is made up of 13 amino acids. The CDR3 DNA reads as TGTGCCAGCAGACAGACAGGGTCTGAAAAACTGTTTTTT. Its protein product is CASRQTGSEKLFF.

This chain links TRBV7-9 with TRBJ1-2; D remains unclear. This CDR3 region has 16 residues. CDR1 is SEHNR and CDR2 is FQNEAQ in the germline V gene (reference sequence). The V and J ends lost 0 bases and 0 bases respectively, with 11 bases between them. The CDR3 sequence is CASSLARAPANYGYTF. In nucleotides, the CDR3 is TGTGCCAGCAGCTTAGCGCGGGCCCCGGCTAACTATGGCTACACCTTC.

The chain has TRBV7-9 and TRBJ1-5, with D unresolved. The V gene's germline CDR1 is SEHNR and CDR2 FQNEAQ (reference sequence). CDR3 size: 14 residues. With 4 bases removed from V and 5 bases from J, the gap between germline ends came to 12 bases. The CDR3 DNA follows: TGTGCCAGCAGCTCATCCCACCCCGATCAGCCCCAGCATTTT. Translating it yields CASSSSHPDQPQHF.

The chain links TRBV4-1 to TRBJ1-2, with a weak D call TRBD1 (5 bases). The CDR3 has 15 residues. With 1 base removed from V and 4 bases from J, the gap between germline ends came to 13 bases. Germline loops: CDR1 MGHRA, CDR2 YSYEKL. The chain's CDR3 is CASSQVPETAYGYTF. Written as DNA, the CDR3 is TGCGCCAGCAGCCAAGTTCCCGAGACAGCCTATGGCTACACCTTC.

The J gene is TRBJ1-1, the V gene TRBV6-5, with no clear D. CDR3 size: 15 residues. Between the trimmed V and J ends, which lost 6 bases and 2 bases, there was a span of 16 bases. The V gene's germline CDR1 is MNHEY and CDR2 SVGAGI. The CDR3 sequence is CASRNGERGNTEAFF. In DNA, the CDR3 is TGTGCCAGCAGGAATGGGGAGAGAGGAAACACTGAAGCTTTCTTT.

The chain joins TRBV6-9 to TRBJ1-1; the D is unclear. The CDR3 is 13 residues long. Trimming removed 5 bases from V and 5 bases from J, with 12 bases in between. In germline, CDR1 is MNHGY, CDR2 SVAAGI. The CDR3 DNA follows: TGTGCCAGCAGTAAGGACCGTTTAACTGAAGCTTTCTTT. Translated, it gives CASSKDRLTEAFF.

This chain links TRBV6-1 with TRBJ1-2; possible D gene TRBD1, 6 bases. Trimming pared 4 bases from V and 4 bases from J, leaving 13 bases between. The CDR3 has 14 residues. Germline V gene sequence: CDR1 MNHNS, CDR2 SASEGT. DNA for the CDR3: TGTGCCAGCAGTGCCGCAGGGGCCGGCTATGGCTACACCTTC. It encodes CASSAAGAGYGYTF.

V is TRBV4-1 and J is TRBJ2-1; no clear D gene. The germline gives CDR1 MGHRA, CDR2 YSYEKL. The CDR3 consists of 17 residues. Trimming stripped 0 bases from V and 0 bases from J, with 12 bases between. CDR3 coding DNA: TGCGCCAGCAGCCAAGATCTGGCTAGGAGCTCCTACAATGAGCAGTTCTTC. It is translated as CASSQDLARSSYNEQFF.

This chain joins TRBV5-1 and TRBJ2-2, with a possible D match to TRBD1 (6 bases). This CDR3 has 14 amino acids. Germline V gives CDR1 SGHRS, CDR2 YFSETQ. The ends were cut back, 2 bases at V and 5 bases at J, with 10 bases in the middle. CDR3 bases: TGCGCCAGCAGCTTTTGGCAGGGGACCGGGGAGCTGTTTTTT. This sequence encodes CASSFWQGTGELFF.

The CDR3 DNA reads TGTGCCCTCAGGATTACTAATGAAAAACTGTTTTTT. As protein: CALRITNEKLFF. The rearrangement links TRBV2 to TRBJ1-4; D is ambiguous. This CDR3 region has 12 residues. V lost 11 bases and J 2 bases, leaving 9 bases between the germline ends. The germline V gene has CDR1 SNHLY and CDR2 FYNNEI.